Below are 20 T cell receptor beta chains sequenced from a single sample in a study of beta chain features in type 1 diabetes. Broader study findings: Significant though moderate, a shortening of TCRB CDR3s appeared in all four CD4+ subsets of Type 1 diabetes patients.

Since all of the isolated RNA was reverse transcribed, expressed TCRB transcripts were what got sequenced. The repertoire was sequenced with immunoSEQ multiplex PCR; TCRdb's copy has only in-frame clones and lacks some. The table lists 300,000 or so clones, roughly 12% of them singletons, with roughly 0.015% in the top ten. Their specific antigens are unknown. The sample taken for sequencing was naive CD4+ T cells from blood. The receptors come from a woman aged 18-29 years with type 1 diabetes.

The chain has TRBV6-5 and TRBJ1-1; 11 bases line up with TRBD1. This CDR3 has 14 residues. Germline V gene data show CDR1 as MNHEY and CDR2 as SVGAGI. J was trimmed by 6 bases and V by 6 bases; bases with no gene match: 6. CDR3 region: CASSRGQGAAEAFF. CDR3 DNA sequence: TGTGCCAGCAGCCGAGGACAGGGGGCGGCTGAAGCTTTCTTT.

In its sample, this clone was seen a few times. The gene calls are TRBV21-1 and TRBJ2-7; the D call TRBD2 from the table was never checked on the DNA. TRBV21-1 constitutes a pseudogene. This CDR3 is built from 12 residues. CDR3 sequence (DNA): TGTGCCAGCACCCGGCCGAGGGTACCTGCCAACTTC. The encoded protein is CASTRPRVPANF.

This clone was counted between two and nine times. The genes are TRBV28 and TRBJ2-1; 7 bases fit TRBD1. Germline CDR1 MDHEN, CDR2 SYDVKM. V lost 5 bases and J lost 2; bases outside the gene matches: 6. There are 15 residues in the CDR3. The CDR3 nucleotides read TGTGCCAGCAGTCTCGGGACAGCCCCCTACAATGAGCAGTTCTTC. It specifies CASSLGTAPYNEQFF.

This rearrangement joins TRBV2 to TRBJ2-4; tentative D call: TRBD2 (5 bases). This CDR3 is built from 13 residues. Trimming shortened V by 7 bases and J by 7 bases, and 14 bases separated the two germline ends. Germline CDR1 reads SNHLY; CDR2 reads FYNNEI. CDR3 nucleotide sequence: TGTGCCAGCAATAGAGAGGGCCTGAACATTCAGTACTTC. Residues: CASNREGLNIQYF.

The chain joins TRBV10-1 to TRBJ2-5; tentative D call: TRBD2 (6 bases). This CDR3 has 12 residues. Germline-derived CDR1 and CDR2 are WNHNN and SYGVQD (reference sequence). Trimming took 2 bases from V and 5 from J, leaving 6 bases between them. In DNA, the CDR3 is TGCGCCAGCAGTGAGAGCGGGGAGACCCAGTACTTC. Its protein is CASSESGETQYF.

This clone was counted between two and nine times. The V gene is TRBV7-9, the J gene TRBJ1-4, with TRBD1 identical over 7 bases. The trim removed 7 bases at V and 8 bases at J, leaving 1 base unmatched. The CDR3 runs 11 residues. CDR1 and CDR2 from the germline V gene are SEHNR and FQNEAQ (reference sequence). The CDR3 sequence is CASTQGEKLFF. The DNA of the CDR3 is TGTGCCAGCACACAGGGGGAAAAACTGTTTTTT.

In its sample, this clone was seen a few times. The chain employs TRBV28 and TRBJ2-2, with 10 bases matching TRBD1. This CDR3 is built from 15 residues. V lost 6 bases, J lost 7 bases, and 8 bases stayed unmatched. Looked up from germline, CDR1 is MDHEN and CDR2 is SYDVKM. CDR3 loop: CASSRDRGPVGELFF. The CDR3 bases are TGTGCCAGCAGCCGCGACAGGGGGCCGGTCGGGGAGCTGTTTTTT. The variable domain in full, completed from reference TRBV28 and TRBJ2-2, reads DVKVTQSSRYLVKRTGEKVFLECVQDMDHENMFWYRQDPGLGLRLIYFSYDVKMKEKGDIPEGYSVSREKKERFSLILESASTNQTSMYLCASSRDRGPVGELFFGEGSRLTVL.

This clone was seen more than once but under ten times. The gene calls are TRBV30 and TRBJ1-1, with TRBD1 as a possible D gene (5 bases). CDR1 is GTSNPN and CDR2 is SVGIG in the germline V gene (reference sequence). The CDR3 runs to 14 residues. The V gene lost 0 bases and the J gene lost 0 bases, with 8 bases spanning the gap. The CDR3 is CAWSVGHMNTEAFF. The CDR3 DNA follows: TGTGCCTGGAGTGTAGGACATATGAACACTGAAGCTTTCTTT.

The V call is TRBV28, the J call TRBJ2-1; 11 bases fit TRBD2. CDR1 is MDHEN, CDR2 SYDVKM, per germline. With 7 bases clipped from V and 0 bases from J, the junction kept 5 bases outside the gene matches. This CDR3 contains 16 residues. The CDR3 loop reads CASTGLAASSYNEQFF. The CDR3 nucleotides are TGTGCCAGCACGGGACTAGCGGCAAGCTCCTACAATGAGCAGTTCTTC.

The table lists this clone with a few counts. CDR3 DNA: TGCAGCGCGTACCAAGAGACCCAGTACTTC. This codes for CSAYQETQYF. The chain has TRBV29-1 and TRBJ2-5, with D uncertain. Trimming removed 7 bases from V and 0 bases from J, with 3 bases in between. The germline V gene has CDR1 SQVTM and CDR2 ANQGSEA. The CDR3 contains 10 residues.

This clone has only a few counts. V usage is TRBV19 and J usage is TRBJ2-1; perhaps TRBD2 as D (6 bases). Trimming removed 6 bases from V and 4 bases from J, with 19 bases in between. The V gene's germline CDR1 is LNHDA and CDR2 SQIVND (reference sequence). The CDR3 contains 16 residues. This CDR3 reads CASRKTGGPMYNEQFF. CDR3 sequence (DNA): TGTGCCAGTAGGAAAACTGGAGGGCCCATGTACAATGAGCAGTTCTTC.

This chain uses TRBV6-5 with TRBJ2-2; D possibly corresponds to TRBD2 (5 bases). Deletions cut 6 bases from V and 13 bases from J, with 12 bases between. Germline loops: CDR1 MNHEY, CDR2 SVGAGI. The CDR3 is 11 residues long. The CDR3 nucleotides are TGTGCCAGCAGCACGGGTGGAGGGCTGTTTTTT. As protein: CASSTGGGLFF.

This clone has more than one count but fewer than ten. The gene calls are TRBV29-1 and TRBJ2-3; 10 positions match TRBD2. The germline gives CDR1 SQVTM, CDR2 ANQGSEA. The CDR3 has 15 residues. With V trimmed by 3 bases and J by 8 bases, 11 bases remained unmatched. CDR3 loop: CSVDGLAVVQGTQYF. The CDR3, as DNA: TGCAGCGTTGACGGACTAGCGGTAGTCCAGGGTACGCAGTATTTT.

The gene calls are TRBV5-4 and TRBJ2-2, with unresolved D. The CDR3 is 16 residues long. V was trimmed by 2 bases and J by 0 bases, leaving 11 bases between them. Looked up from germline, CDR1 is SGHNT and CDR2 is YYREEE (reference sequence). The CDR3 is CASSFVRAANTGELFF. DNA for the CDR3: TGTGCCAGCAGCTTCGTTCGAGCTGCGAACACCGGGGAGCTGTTTTTT.

The chain couples TRBV5-4 to TRBJ1-2; D possibly corresponds to TRBD1 (5 bases). Looked up from germline, CDR1 is SGHNT and CDR2 is YYREEE (reference sequence). Trimming removed 1 base from V and 4 bases from J, with 8 bases in between. This CDR3 contains 13 residues. The CDR3 DNA sequence: TGTGCCAGCAGCTTGTACCAGGGCTATGGCTACACCTTC. It yields the protein CASSLYQGYGYTF.

This clone was seen a handful of times. V gene TRBV10-3 combines with J gene TRBJ2-1; TRBD1 might be the D (5 bases). Germline V gene sequence: CDR1 ENHRY, CDR2 SYGVKD. The CDR3 covers 14 residues. Trimming left V 4 bases short and J 8 bases short, with 15 bases between. CDR3 in DNA: TGTGCCATCAGTGGTACGGGTGGGGCGGATGAGCAGTTCTTC. Amino acid sequence: CAISGTGGADEQFF.

This sequence joins TRBV6-5 and TRBJ2-6; the D is unclear. The V end was cut by 5 bases, the J end by 0 bases, with 5 bases between. Per germline, CDR1 MNHEY and CDR2 SVGAGI. The CDR3 extends over 14 amino acids. CDR3: CASSRSSGANVLTF. Written as DNA, the CDR3 is TGTGCCAGCAGTCGTTCCTCTGGGGCCAACGTCCTGACTTTC.

The sample holds a few counts of this clone. V usage is TRBV2 and J usage is TRBJ2-7; D possibly corresponds to TRBD2 (6 bases). The CDR3 sequence is 11 residues long. The germline V and J ends were trimmed by 11 bases and 6 bases, with 14 bases remaining between them. Germline V gene lookup returns CDR1 SNHLY and CDR2 FYNNEI. The DNA for the CDR3 is TGTGCCCTCGGAAGGGAGGCCGAGCAGTACGTC. This encodes CALGREAEQYV.

This clone was seen more than once but under ten times. V is TRBV25-1 and J is TRBJ1-4; TRBD1 might be the D (6 bases). V lost 3 bases and J lost 7, with 15 bases in between. Germline V lookup: CDR1 MGHDK, CDR2 SYGVNS. CDR3 length equals 15 residues. The DNA of the CDR3 is TGTGCCAGCAGTGAGCCTCACAGGGTGGGTGAAAAACTGTTTTTT. It specifies CASSEPHRVGEKLFF.

The J gene is TRBJ2-3, the V gene TRBV7-7, with D perhaps matching TRBD1 (5 bases). The CDR3 has 15 residues. Germline V gives CDR1 SSHAT, CDR2 FNYEAQ (reference sequence). The V gene lost 0 bases and the J gene lost 3 bases, with 10 bases spanning the gap. In DNA form, the CDR3 reads TGTGCCAGCAGCTTAGCGCCGCAGGGAACAGATACGCAGTATTTT. This translates into CASSLAPQGTDTQYF.